Below are 13 T cell receptor beta chains sequenced from a single sample in a study of shared T cell receptors in the human thymus. Clones were read by immunoSEQ multiplex PCR, and TCRdb kept only the in-frame ones, dropping some. Among 640,000 or so clones listed, around 87% were seen once. This same sample was also taken into another study, of human thymus T cells.

The material sequenced was thymocytes. The receptors shown here come from a boy less than two years old with a congenital heart defect.

This chain connects TRBV2 to TRBJ2-1; possibly TRBD2 for D (6 bases). V was clipped by 10 bases and J by 5 bases, with 21 bases between them. Germline lookup yields CDR1 SNHLY and CDR2 FYNNEI. This CDR3 region has 15 residues. The DNA for the CDR3 is TGTGCCAACCGGAGATACCGGGAGAGCCACAATGAGCAGTTCTTC. The encoded protein is CANRRYRESHNEQFF. Filled out from reference TRBV2 and TRBJ2-1, the complete variable domain reads EPEVTQTPSHQVTQMGQEVILRCVPISNHLYFYWYRQILGQKVEFLVSFYNNEISEKSEIFDDQFSVERPDGSNFTLKIRSTKLEDSAMYFCANRRYRESHNEQFFGPGTRLTVL.

The gene calls are TRBV10-1 and TRBJ2-1; 9 bases are a match to TRBD2. The CDR3 loop spans 17 amino acids. The trim removed 3 bases at V and 9 bases at J, leaving 15 bases unmatched. Germline lookup yields CDR1 WNHNN and CDR2 SYGVQD (reference sequence). The CDR3 region has the DNA TGCGCCAGCAGTGAATGTAAAGCGGGAGGCCTGTGTGGTGAGCAGTTCTTC. This encodes CASSECKAGGLCGEQFF.

The chain carries TRBV6-1 and TRBJ1-5; D unresolved. CDR1 and CDR2 from the germline V gene are MNHNS and SASEGT. Trimming shortened V by 4 bases and J by 4 bases, and 14 bases separated the two germline ends. CDR3 length: 15 residues. The CDR3 reads CASSVSGRENQPQHF. Written as DNA, the CDR3 is TGTGCCAGCAGTGTTAGTGGCCGGGAGAATCAGCCCCAGCATTTT.

The chain has TRBV5-1 and TRBJ2-3, with D possibly being TRBD2 (7 bases). Trimming took off 2 bases at V and 1 base at J, with 11 bases between the two ends. CDR1 SGHRS and CDR2 YFSETQ come from the germline V gene. The CDR3 contains 15 residues. The CDR3 reads CASSFKGGGTDTQYF. The CDR3 nucleotides are TGCGCCAGCAGCTTTAAGGGGGGGGGCACAGATACGCAGTATTTT.

V usage is TRBV4-3 and J usage is TRBJ1-2; D is unresolved. This CDR3 spans 22 amino acids. The V end was cut by 0 bases, the J end by 6 bases, with 35 bases between. The germline gives CDR1 LGHNA, CDR2 YSLEER. As DNA, the CDR3 is TGCGCCAGCAGCCAAGAGACTCGCCTAGGTCTCAGCTTCGGAGAAGTTAAGGATGGCTACACCTTC. Protein product: CASSQETRLGLSFGEVKDGYTF.

The chain joins TRBV10-1 to TRBJ2-1, with TRBD2 matching over 13 bases. Trimming took 7 bases from V and 7 from J; bases not matched to a gene: 13. This CDR3 region has 17 residues. Germline CDR1 and CDR2: WNHNN and SYGVQD (reference sequence). As DNA, the CDR3 is TGCGCCAGCACTCCGGAAGGGACTAGCGGGACCATAAATGAGCAGTTCTTC. It encodes CASTPEGTSGTINEQFF.

The V gene is TRBV6-1, the J gene TRBJ1-6, with a tentative D call TRBD1 (6 bases). Trimming took 2 bases from V and 7 from J, leaving 12 bases between them. Looked up from germline, CDR1 is MNHNS and CDR2 is SASEGT. The CDR3 length is 15 residues. The DNA of the CDR3 is TGTGCCAGCAGTGAAACCGGGACAACCAATTCACCCCTCCACTTT. Amino acid sequence: CASSETGTTNSPLHF.

The gene calls are TRBV7-5 and TRBJ2-3; the D call in the table, TRBD2, was not verified against the DNA. TRBV7-5 is described as a pseudogene. The CDR3 is made up of 16 amino acids. The chain's CDR3 is CVRSLTSGRLKDTQYF. The DNA for the CDR3 is TGTGTCAGAAGCTTGACAAGCGGGAGACTTAAAGATACGCAGTATTTT.

This chain uses TRBV11-2 with TRBJ2-2, with 7 bases lining up with TRBD1. Per the germline V gene, CDR1 is SGHAT and CDR2 is FQNNGV. The V segment lost 4 bases and the J segment 5 bases; nucleotides outside the gene matches: 1. This CDR3 is 13 amino acids long. CDR3 region: CASSSRGTGELFF. CDR3 sequence (DNA): TGTGCCAGCAGCTCCAGGGGGACCGGGGAGCTGTTTTTT.

The chain is built from TRBV11-3 and TRBJ2-3, with 7 nucleotides matching TRBD2. V lost 5 bases to trimming and J lost 1 base; unmatched junction nucleotides: 9. The length of the CDR3 is 16 residues. Germline assignment: CDR1 SGHNT and CDR2 YENEEA. CDR3 bases: TGTGCCAGCAGCCATGGGGGGGACTTCGGCACAGATACGCAGTATTTT. It codes for CASSHGGDFGTDTQYF.

The rearrangement links TRBV6-1 to TRBJ2-7; TRBD1 agrees at 12 bases. With V trimmed by 5 bases and J by 5 bases, 7 bases remained unmatched. The CDR3 spans 15 residues. The germline V gene encodes CDR1 MNHNS and CDR2 SASEGT. The CDR3 bases are TGTGCCAGCAGTAACCGGGACAGGGGGCGCGACGAGCAGTACTTC. Protein: CASSNRDRGRDEQYF.

This chain connects TRBV14 to TRBJ2-7, with 9 positions matching TRBD1. With V trimmed by 4 bases and J by 2 bases, 6 bases remained unmatched. From germline, CDR1 is SGHDN and CDR2 FVKESK. The CDR3 covers 15 residues. The CDR3 region has the DNA TGTGCCAGCAGCCCGAGGGACAGGGAAACCTACGAGCAGTACTTC. Translation: CASSPRDRETYEQYF.

The chain links TRBV5-6 to TRBJ2-2; TRBD1 matches 7 bases. Germline V gene sequence: CDR1 SGHDT, CDR2 YYEEEE. V lost 1 base, J lost 5 bases, and 5 bases stayed unmatched. The CDR3 has 15 residues. CDR3 region: CASSLRGQRTGELFF. The DNA of the CDR3 is TGTGCCAGCAGCTTGAGGGGACAGAGGACCGGGGAGCTGTTTTTT. Full variable domain (outside the CDR3, taken from reference TRBV5-6 and TRBJ2-2): DAGVTQSPTHLIKTRGQQVTLRCSPKSGHDTVSWYQQALGQGPQFIFQYYEEEERQRGNFPDRFSGHQFPNYSSELNVNALLLGDSALYLCASSLRGQRTGELFFGEGSRLTVL.